One TCR beta chain is described in this entry. These data belong to a study of T cell changes during pregnancy in multiple sclerosis. Measured with immunoSEQ multiplex PCR; TCRdb has only the in-frame clones, and not every one. The sample holds tens of thousands of clones, more than 80% seen once. The sequence was obtained from a female donor with multiple sclerosis, enrolled in a pregnancy study. The source material was CD4+ T cells from peripheral blood mononuclear cells, sampled in the first trimester of pregnancy.

The CDR3 sequence: CASITGGDWSLEQFF. In DNA, the CDR3 is TGTGCCAGCATCACCGGGGGGGACTGGTCCCTCGAGCAGTTCTTC. The chain carries TRBV7-2 and TRBJ2-1, with 8 bases matching TRBD2. CDR1 is SGHTA and CDR2 is FQGNSA in the germline V gene. V shed 7 bases and J 10 bases; nucleotides not matched to a gene: 15. This CDR3 region has 15 residues.